A single sample gave rise to the 10 T cell receptor beta chains below, sequenced in a study of blood T cell repertoires in COVID-19. Assay: immunoSEQ multiplex PCR; the TCRdb copy retains only in-frame clones and omits some. The repertoire has approximately 250,000 clones, about 79% of them found once; the top ten carry 1.2% to 1.5%. The specimen sequenced was peripheral blood. The receptor set was obtained from a woman in her 40s who had recovered from COVID-19.

The rearrangement links TRBV6-5 to TRBJ1-2; 9 bases agree with TRBD1. CDR1 and CDR2 (germline): MNHEY, SVGAGI. The CDR3 spans 12 residues. Trimming removed 6 bases from V and 6 bases from J; junction bases left unmatched: 2. The CDR3 DNA reads as TGTGCCAGCAGAGGGACAGGGCATGGCTACACCTTC. Its protein is CASRGTGHGYTF.

J is TRBJ2-1 and V is TRBV19, with 8 bases fitting TRBD1. Germline V lookup: CDR1 LNHDA, CDR2 SQIVND (reference sequence). This CDR3 is 13 amino acids long. V was clipped by 1 base and J by 10 bases; unmatched bases: 3. The CDR3 coding sequence is TGTGCCAGTAGTATAGGCAGGGGGCGAGAGCAGTTCTTC. As protein: CASSIGRGREQFF.

The genes are TRBV7-2 and TRBJ1-2, with TRBD1 as a possible D gene (5 bases). The CDR3 is made up of 14 amino acids. V lost 5 bases and J lost 5, with 15 bases in between. Germline-derived CDR1 and CDR2 are SGHTA and FQGNSA. As DNA, the CDR3 is TGTGCCAGCAGCCCAGACCCGGACATATATGGCTACACCTTC. Translated, it gives CASSPDPDIYGYTF.

The rearrangement uses TRBV27 and TRBJ1-2; 8 bases fit TRBD1. The CDR3 is 13 amino acids. Germline values: CDR1 MNHEY, CDR2 SMNVEV (reference sequence). Trimming at V came to 5 bases and at J to 2 bases, leaving 1 base not matched to a gene. CDR3 DNA sequence: TGTGCCAGCAGTCGACAGGGGAACTATGGCTACACCTTC. Encoded protein: CASSRQGNYGYTF.

This chain connects TRBV7-3 to TRBJ2-1, with 7 positions matching TRBD2. Germline V gene lookup returns CDR1 SGHTA and CDR2 FQGTGA. There are 14 residues in the CDR3. Losses at the gene ends were 1 base for V and 8 bases for J; bases not matched to a gene: 5. The CDR3 loop reads CASSLRGGADEQFF. The DNA for the CDR3 is TGTGCCAGCAGCTTAAGGGGAGGGGCAGATGAGCAGTTCTTC. The whole variable domain, filled in from reference TRBV7-3 and TRBJ2-1, reads GAGVSQTPSNKVTEKGKYVELRCDPISGHTALYWYRQSLGQGPEFLIYFQGTGAADDSGLPNDRFFAVRPEGSVSTLKIQRTERGDSAVYLCASSLRGGADEQFFGPGTRLTVL.

This clone was found a few times. The rearrangement joins TRBV27 to TRBJ1-1, with TRBD1 matching 9 bases. Germline V CDR1 and CDR2: MNHEY, SMNVEV (reference sequence). This CDR3 has 14 amino acids. Unmatched junction bases numbered 5, after V lost 5 bases and J lost 4 bases. CDR3 coding DNA: TGTGCCAGCAGTCTACAGACAGGGGGCACTGAAGCTTTCTTT. Amino acids: CASSLQTGGTEAFF.

J is TRBJ1-2 and V is TRBV28, with unresolved D. The CDR3 totals 12 residues. Germline values: CDR1 MDHEN, CDR2 SYDVKM. Between the trimmed V and J ends, which lost 4 bases and 7 bases, there was a span of 10 bases. The CDR3 region is CASSSQVSGYTF. The CDR3 DNA reads as TGTGCCAGCAGTTCCCAGGTTTCTGGCTACACCTTC.

V usage is TRBV6-2 or TRBV6-3 and J usage is TRBJ2-3, with D perhaps matching TRBD1 (6 bases). Trimming shortened V by 5 bases and J by 0 bases, and 12 bases separated the two germline ends. This CDR3 comprises 15 residues. The germline gives CDR1 MNHEY, CDR2 SVGEGT. The CDR3, as DNA: TGTGCCAGCAGTCAGGGGCTTGGCAGCACAGATACGCAGTATTTT. Encoded protein: CASSQGLGSTDTQYF.

This chain joins TRBV5-8 and TRBJ1-5; 7 bases are a match to TRBD1. This CDR3 spans 15 amino acids. From germline, CDR1 is SGHTS and CDR2 YDEGEE. Trimming cost V 4 bases and J 10 bases; bases outside gene matches: 14. CDR3: CASSIGTDRREPQHF. The CDR3 DNA reads TGTGCCAGCAGCATAGGGACAGACCGCCGTGAACCCCAGCATTTT.

This chain uses TRBV6-2 or TRBV6-3 with TRBJ1-2; D is perhaps TRBD1 (6 bases). The CDR3 runs 12 residues. Germline CDR1 reads MNHEY; CDR2 reads SVGEGT. V was trimmed by 6 bases and J by 7 bases, leaving 12 bases between them. CDR3 amino acids: CASSSGVGGYTF. DNA of the CDR3: TGTGCCAGCAGCTCAGGGGTCGGTGGCTACACCTTC.